The 31 T cell receptor beta chains in this list originate from one sample, sequenced in a study of blood T cell repertoires in COVID-19 (dated by TCRdb to about 2020). The protocol used for the library was the immunoSEQ multiplex PCR assay. In its TCRdb copy, this immuneACCESS table keeps in-frame sequences only and misses some clones. Where compared with another copy, unresolved V genes explain less than half of these, and the others have no known cause. The sample has about 390,000 clones on record, approximately 87% of them singletons. Together, the top ten hold approximately 9.3% of the sample. Sequencing was done on a sample of PBMCs or T cells enriched from blood (not recorded which). Every receptor here comes from a woman in her forties or fifties who had recovered from COVID-19.

The chain links TRBV15 to TRBJ1-6; D gene uncertain. The CDR3 covers 17 residues. CDR1 and CDR2 (germline): LNHNV, YYDKDF (reference sequence). The V end lost 0 bases, the J end lost 9 bases, and 18 bases lay between the germline ends. The CDR3 sequence: CATSREPPRGSGSPLHF. DNA of the CDR3: TGTGCCACCAGCAGAGAACCACCCCGAGGGAGTGGTTCACCCCTCCACTTT.

This sequence joins TRBV7-9 and TRBJ2-3; the match to TRBD2 covers 11 bases. CDR1 and CDR2 from the germline V gene are SEHNR and FQNEAQ (reference sequence). The V gene end was trimmed by 9 bases and the J gene end by 5 bases; junction bases not matched to a gene: 7. The CDR3 is 14 amino acids. The DNA of the CDR3 is TGTGCCAGTCGTAGCGGGGGGGCTGAAGATACGCAGTATTTT. This translates into CASRSGGAEDTQYF.

The chain joins TRBV7-9 to TRBJ2-7; D gene uncertain. The germline V gene has CDR1 SEHNR and CDR2 FQNEAQ (reference sequence). The V end was cut by 7 bases, the J end by 7 bases, with 23 bases between. The CDR3 totals 15 residues. CDR3 protein: CASNTELAPFWEQYF. The CDR3 DNA reads as TGTGCCAGCAATACGGAGTTAGCCCCATTTTGGGAGCAGTACTTC.

The chain recombines TRBV27 with TRBJ1-1; TRBD1 matches 7 bases. The CDR3 has 15 residues. Germline V CDR1 and CDR2: MNHEY, SMNVEV (reference sequence). V dropped 5 bases and J dropped 5; count of bases not matched to a gene: 11. This CDR3 reads CASSPTQGLGTEAFF. CDR3 bases: TGTGCCAGCAGTCCCACACAGGGGCTAGGAACTGAAGCTTTCTTT.

The chain carries TRBV2 and TRBJ1-2; a possible D gene is TRBD1 (6 bases). Trimming removed 4 bases from V and 4 bases from J, with 13 bases in between. Per the germline V gene, CDR1 is SNHLY and CDR2 is FYNNEI. The CDR3 is 14 amino acids. CDR3 residues: CASSVGQKAYGYTF. CDR3 sequence (DNA): TGTGCCAGCAGTGTAGGACAGAAGGCCTATGGCTACACCTTC.

The CDR3 bases are TGTGCCAGCAGCCCCGGGACAGGGGGAACTTTTGAGCCCCAGCATTTT. This translates into CASSPGTGGTFEPQHF. The chain carries TRBV9 and TRBJ1-5, with 11 bases aligning to TRBD1. Trimming removed 4 bases from V and 8 bases from J; junction bases left unmatched: 11. Germline assignment: CDR1 SGDLS and CDR2 YYNGEE. There are 16 residues in the CDR3.

This sequence joins TRBV19 and TRBJ1-2, with 7 positions matching TRBD1. V lost 10 bases to trimming and J lost 6 bases; unmatched junction nucleotides: 11. The CDR3 is 13 amino acids. CDR1 and CDR2 from the germline V gene are LNHDA and SQIVND (reference sequence). CDR3 protein: CATNKPGTDGYTF. The CDR3 nucleotides are TGTGCCACCAATAAACCCGGGACAGATGGCTACACCTTC.

J is TRBJ1-2 and V is TRBV5-1; 7 bases match TRBD1. CDR3 length equals 18 residues. Trimming removed 2 bases from V and 1 base from J; junction bases left unmatched: 14. In germline, CDR1 is SGHRS, CDR2 YFSETQ. CDR3 bases: TGCGCCAGCAGCTTAAACAGGGGAACCTCAAACAATAACTATGGCTACACCTTC. Protein product: CASSLNRGTSNNNYGYTF.

V is TRBV7-9 and J is TRBJ2-3; D might be TRBD1 (6 bases). The germline V gene encodes CDR1 SEHNR and CDR2 FQNEAQ (reference sequence). This CDR3 has 16 amino acids. V was clipped by 3 bases and J by 1 base, with 14 bases between them. The CDR3 DNA reads TGTGCCAGCAGCTTCTTCCCAGGGGATGGCACAGATACGCAGTATTTT. The encoded protein is CASSFFPGDGTDTQYF.

The count of this clone is one. V usage is TRBV6-5 and J usage is TRBJ1-1; 9 bases line up with TRBD1. V trimming: 7 bases; J trimming: 5 bases; junction bases outside the gene matches: 5. CDR3 length: 13 residues. Germline CDR1 MNHEY, CDR2 SVGAGI. The CDR3 spells CASKRQGVTEAFF. The CDR3, as DNA: TGTGCCAGCAAGAGACAGGGGGTGACTGAAGCTTTCTTT.

The chain carries TRBV4-2 and TRBJ1-2; a possible D gene is TRBD1 (6 bases). The CDR3 loop spans 13 amino acids. CDR1 and CDR2 from the germline V gene are LGHNA and YNFKEQ. V was clipped by 5 bases and J by 8 bases, with 15 bases between them. The CDR3 loop is CASSLAGADGYTF. The CDR3 nucleotides are TGTGCCAGCAGCTTAGCGGGGGCCGACGGCTACACCTTC.

The chain couples TRBV6-5 to TRBJ2-1, with D tentatively TRBD1 (5 bases). The CDR3 runs 15 residues. V lost 6 bases to trimming and J lost 1 base, with 13 bases between them. Germline V lookup: CDR1 MNHEY, CDR2 SVGAGI. DNA for the CDR3: TGTGCCAGCAGATTTATAGCAGGGTCCTACAATGAGCAGTTCTTC. It is translated as CASRFIAGSYNEQFF.

The chain carries TRBV27 and TRBJ2-7; 11 bases fit TRBD2. CDR3 size: 16 residues. After removal of 5 bases from V and 0 bases from J, the junction contained 6 bases not matched to a gene. Per the germline V gene, CDR1 is MNHEY and CDR2 is SMNVEV (reference sequence). CDR3 nucleotide sequence: TGTGCCAGCAGTAAACGAACTAGCGGGGGCTCCTACGAGCAGTACTTC. Protein sequence: CASSKRTSGGSYEQYF.

This clone is a singleton in its sample. The V call is TRBV19, the J call TRBJ1-1; 9 nucleotides line up with TRBD1. From germline, CDR1 is LNHDA and CDR2 SQIVND (reference sequence). The CDR3 spans 15 residues. After removal of 5 bases from V and 4 bases from J, the junction contained 8 bases not matched to a gene. The CDR3 DNA sequence: TGTGCCAGTAGTTACAGGGGGCATAAGGGCACTGAAGCTTTCTTT. This encodes CASSYRGHKGTEAFF.

CDR3 in DNA: TGTGCCACCAGTGACGCCTACTCCAGGGGAGTAGAAAATGAGCAGTTCTTC. Its translation is CATSDAYSRGVENEQFF. The V gene is TRBV24-1, the J gene TRBJ2-1; D might be TRBD1 (6 bases). The V end lost 4 bases, the J end lost 7 bases, and 22 bases lay between the germline ends. Looked up from germline, CDR1 is KGHDR and CDR2 is SFDVKD. This CDR3 is built from 17 residues.

The rearrangement links TRBV6-5 to TRBJ1-4; perhaps TRBD1 as D (5 bases). Between the trimmed V and J ends, which lost 8 bases and 7 bases, there was a span of 20 bases. This CDR3 spans 15 amino acids. Germline loops: CDR1 MNHEY, CDR2 SVGAGI. In DNA, the CDR3 is TGTGCCAGCGGCACCAGACAGACACACGGTGAAAAACTGTTTTTT. It yields the protein CASGTRQTHGEKLFF.

The gene calls are TRBV28 and TRBJ1-5, with D possibly matching TRBD1 (5 bases). Germline CDR1 and CDR2: MDHEN and SYDVKM. The CDR3 consists of 18 residues. Trimming removed 5 bases at V and 4 bases at J, with 24 bases between. For the CDR3, the DNA is TGTGCCAGCAGTCAACCTAGTAGACAGCCCCGATCAAATCAGCCCCAGCATTTT. Residues: CASSQPSRQPRSNQPQHF.

V usage is TRBV4-2 and J usage is TRBJ1-2, with D tentatively TRBD1 (5 bases). The CDR3 consists of 14 residues. The V gene lost 2 bases and the J gene lost 0 bases, with 7 bases spanning the gap. CDR1 LGHNA and CDR2 YNFKEQ come from the germline V gene. The CDR3 protein is CASSQTDTNYGYTF. The DNA of the CDR3 is TGTGCCAGCAGCCAAACGGACACTAACTATGGCTACACCTTC.

The chain recombines TRBV27 with TRBJ1-3, with 8 bases matching TRBD1. Germline trimming cut 0 bases from V and 2 bases from J; bases unmatched to any gene: 0. The CDR3 is 15 residues long. CDR1 is MNHEY, CDR2 SMNVEV, per germline (reference sequence). CDR3 nucleotide sequence: TGTGCCAGCAGTTTATCGACAGGGGCTGGAAACACCATATATTTT. Its translation is CASSLSTGAGNTIYF.

The chain combines TRBV6-4 with TRBJ2-3; 9 bases line up with TRBD2. Germline V gene sequence: CDR1 MRHNA, CDR2 SNTAGT. Trimming at V came to 6 bases and at J to 3 bases, leaving 10 bases not matched to a gene. The CDR3 covers 16 residues. The CDR3 DNA sequence: TGTGCCAGCAGCCCTGCTAGCGGGGAGATAACAGATACGCAGTATTTT. The encoded protein is CASSPASGEITDTQYF.

The CDR3 sequence: CASSIGQGSSYEQYF. As DNA, the CDR3 is TGTGCCAGCAGCATTGGACAGGGGAGCTCCTACGAGCAGTACTTC. The chain joins TRBV7-2 to TRBJ2-7; 9 positions agree with TRBD1. Losses at the gene ends were 5 bases for V and 0 bases for J; bases not matched to a gene: 5. CDR1 and CDR2 from the germline V gene are SGHTA and FQGNSA. The CDR3 contains 15 residues.

The V call is TRBV5-1, the J call TRBJ1-1, with 9 bases fitting TRBD1. Germline V gene lookup returns CDR1 SGHRS and CDR2 YFSETQ. The CDR3 runs to 15 residues. J was trimmed by 10 bases and V by 0 bases; bases with no gene match: 10. CDR3 region: CASSLGDGQGRRAFF. In nucleotides, the CDR3 is TGCGCCAGCAGCTTGGGGGATGGACAGGGGAGACGAGCTTTCTTT.

The chain couples TRBV19 to TRBJ1-4; D might be TRBD1 (6 bases). The CDR3 sequence is 15 residues long. Trimming left V 6 bases short and J 0 bases short, with 11 bases between. Germline CDR1 and CDR2: LNHDA and SQIVND (reference sequence). CDR3 in amino acids: CASSTTGTTNEKLFF. CDR3 nucleotide sequence: TGTGCCAGTAGCACTACAGGGACAACTAATGAAAAACTGTTTTTT.

The chain couples TRBV3-1 (or the pseudogene TRBV3-2) to TRBJ1-1; the match to TRBD1 covers 7 bases. This CDR3 has 17 amino acids. V lost 6 bases to trimming and J lost 0 bases; unmatched junction nucleotides: 13. Germline V gene lookup returns CDR1 LGHDT and CDR2 YNNKEL (reference sequence). The CDR3, as DNA: TGTGCCAGCAGTCCGGTATGGACAGGCCTCCTGAACACTGAAGCTTTCTTT. It codes for CASSPVWTGLLNTEAFF.

The V and J genes are TRBV7-6 and TRBJ2-3; D call uncertain. Germline V gene sequence: CDR1 SGHVS, CDR2 FNYEAQ. The length of the CDR3 is 13 residues. The V end lost 5 bases, the J end lost 5 bases, and 11 bases lay between the germline ends. CDR3 DNA: TGTGCCAGCAGCATTGAGTACTTAGATACGCAGTATTTT. This codes for CASSIEYLDTQYF.

The chain is built from TRBV11-3 and TRBJ1-6, with D uncertain. CDR1 SGHNT and CDR2 YENEEA come from the germline V gene. V was cut by 3 bases and J by 10 bases, with 10 bases left in between. The CDR3 covers 13 residues. The chain's CDR3 is CASSFTDQSPLHF. CDR3 bases: TGTGCCAGCAGCTTCACAGACCAATCACCCCTCCACTTT.

The chain carries TRBV14 and TRBJ2-4; D not certain. This CDR3 region has 14 residues. Germline V gives CDR1 SGHDN, CDR2 FVKESK. V lost 3 bases and J 6 bases, leaving 12 bases between the germline ends. The DNA of the CDR3 is TGTGCCAGCAGCCATTTCGACACCTCAAACATTCAGTACTTC. Its protein product is CASSHFDTSNIQYF. Using reference TRBV14 and TRBJ2-4 for the parts outside the CDR3, the full variable domain is EAGVTQFPSHSVIEKGQTVTLRCDPISGHDNLYWYRRVMGKEIKFLLHFVKESKQDESGMPNNRFLAERTGGTYSTLKVQPAELEDSGVYFCASSHFDTSNIQYFGAGTRLSVL.

In this sample, this clone turned up once. This chain uses TRBV6-5 with TRBJ1-5; no definite D call. Trimming removed 7 bases from V and 0 bases from J, with 10 bases in between. The germline V gene has CDR1 MNHEY and CDR2 SVGAGI. The CDR3 has 14 residues. CDR3 amino acids: CASTGGSSNQPQHF. The CDR3 region has the DNA TGTGCCAGCACGGGTGGCAGTAGCAATCAGCCCCAGCATTTT.

The genes are TRBV28 and TRBJ2-3, with a possible D match to TRBD1 (7 bases). V shed 2 bases and J shed 5 bases, with 20 bases lying between them. Germline loops: CDR1 MDHEN, CDR2 SYDVKM. CDR3 length: 17 residues. The CDR3 loop reads CASSLRQGEVEVDTQYF. The CDR3 DNA is TGTGCCAGCAGTTTAAGGCAGGGGGAGGTCGAGGTAGATACGCAGTATTTT.

V gene TRBV12-3 or TRBV12-4 combines with J gene TRBJ1-1; 9 nucleotides agree with TRBD1. CDR3 size: 13 residues. The trim removed 6 bases at V and 6 bases at J, leaving 5 bases unmatched. The CDR3 region is CASRTGGLPEAFF. In DNA, the CDR3 is TGTGCCAGCAGAACAGGGGGCCTACCTGAAGCTTTCTTT.

V is TRBV7-6 and J is TRBJ2-2, with TRBD2 identical over 10 bases. The V segment lost 1 base and the J segment 0 bases; nucleotides outside the gene matches: 5. The CDR3 runs 18 residues. From germline, CDR1 is SGHVS and CDR2 FNYEAQ. Written as DNA, the CDR3 is TGTGCCAGCAGCTTAGTCGCTAGCGGGGGAGCGAACACCGGGGAGCTGTTTTTT. Its protein is CASSLVASGGANTGELFF.